The T cell receptor (beta chain) under discussion was sequenced for a study of T cells in Graves' hyperthyroidism and ophthalmopathy. Amplification yielded TCR beta CDR3 regions, with RNA transcripts as the source. First-round RT-PCR targeting the TCR CDR3 was performed with the HTBI primer set. TCRdb processed the multiplex PCR reads anew with MiXCR; each CDR3 protein has one entry. Among fewer than 700,000 distinct CDR3 sequences, 17% were seen once, and the ten largest hold 17%. On the basis of clinical symptoms, serum thyroxine and TRAb, thyroid ultrasound and orbital computed tomography, diagnoses were made. Concerning this clonotype: Antigen: not known.

Points from the study as a whole: Before onset, ophthalmopathy was predicted by the model a median roughly six months earlier. Clonotypes that were expanded in thyroid above 0.001 mostly appeared in blood too. A 13 V-J signature model discriminated ophthalmopathy versus stable hyperthyroidism.

This CDR3 has 14 amino acids. Germline assignment: CDR1 SQVTM and CDR2 ANQGSEA. Trimming removed 0 bases at V and 4 bases at J, with 13 bases between. The chain employs TRBV29-1 and TRBJ2-7; D ambiguous. The sequencing input was blood. This sequence was found in a woman aged 18-35 years with Graves' ophthalmopathy. The CDR3 is CSVEDLGQSYEQYF. CDR3 nucleotides: TGCAGCGTTGAAGATCTTGGCCAGTCGTACGAGCAGTACTTC.